This is a list of T cell receptor beta chains from one sample in a study of graft-versus-host responses after intestinal transplantation. Some clones are missing from TCRdb's copy, which holds only in-frame ones; the method was immunoSEQ multiplex PCR. The repertoire holds 77,000 or so clones, with approximately 92% as singletons. This specimen was PBMCs, taken 98 days after intestinal transplantation. Every receptor here comes from a human patient who received an intestinal transplant, so some T cells may come from the graft donor. The CDR3 runs from the conserved cysteine through the conserved F or W. Fields, in order: CDR3 length, J gene, V gene, clone size, D gene, CDR3 protein, CDR3 DNA. A D gene is named only where the DNA matches it firmly. Only some rows state a clone size, as once, few, many or a class for expanded clones.

>15|TRBJ2-3|TRBV14|NA|NA
CASSLKSAWADTQYF
TGTGCCAGCAGCCTTAAGTCCGCCTGGGCAGATACGCAGTATTTT
>16|TRBJ2-3|TRBV10-2|NA|TRBD2
CASSERVAGVGDTQYF
TGCGCCAGCAGTGAGAGGGTAGCGGGGGTTGGAGATACGCAGTATTTT
>14|TRBJ2-7|TRBV5-6|NA|TRBD1
CASTGQGPSYEQYF
TGTGCCAGCACCGGACAGGGCCCCTCCTACGAGCAGTACTTC
>16|TRBJ1-3|TRBV5-1|NA|NA
CARNLGLIFSGNTIYF
TGCGCCAGAAACCTGGGCCTCATCTTCTCTGGAAACACCATATATTTT
>14|TRBJ2-7|TRBV6-5|NA|TRBD2
CASSVQREAREQYF
TGTGCCAGCAGTGTCCAGCGGGAGGCCCGGGAGCAGTACTTC
>11|TRBJ2-1|TRBV7-2|once|NA
CASSSPPEQFF
TGTGCCAGCAGCTCCCCGCCTGAGCAGTTCTTC
>18|TRBJ2-3|TRBV6-4|few|TRBD2
CASSKSWTSGGPTDTQYF
TGTGCCAGCAGTAAAAGTTGGACTAGCGGGGGGCCCACAGATACGCAGTATTTT
>14|TRBJ2-5|TRBV27|NA|TRBD1
CASSSDRGLETQYF
TGTGCCAGCAGTTCGGACAGGGGGTTAGAGACCCAGTACTTC
>16|TRBJ2-3|TRBV4-1|NA|TRBD2
CASSHTTSISLDTQYF
TGCGCCAGCAGCCATACGACTAGCATCTCGCTAGATACGCAGTATTTT
>15|TRBJ2-7|TRBV11-1|NA|TRBD2
CASSPTGTSAYEQYF
TGTGCCAGCAGTCCGACCGGGACTAGCGCCTACGAGCAGTACTTC
>14|TRBJ2-2|TRBV7-8|once|NA
CASSFGVALGELFF
TGTGCCAGCAGCTTTGGAGTAGCACTCGGGGAGCTGTTTTTT
>15|TRBJ2-5|TRBV29-1|few|TRBD2
CSVLTSGRHQETQYF
TGCAGCGTTTTGACTAGCGGGAGACATCAAGAGACCCAGTACTTC
>13|TRBJ1-1|TRBV9|NA|NA
CASSVGGATEAFF
TGTGCCAGCAGCGTAGGGGGAGCCACTGAAGCTTTCTTT
>15|TRBJ1-4|TRBV4-1|NA|NA
CASSQDGPLNEKLFF
TGCGCCAGCAGCCAAGATGGGCCACTTAATGAAAAACTGTTTTTT
>14|TRBJ2-7|TRBV5-1|NA|TRBD1
CASSLDRGIYEQYF
TGCGCCAGCAGCTTGGACAGGGGAATCTACGAGCAGTACTTC
>14|TRBJ2-7|TRBV28|NA|NA
CASSLGLMGYEQYF
TGTGCCAGCAGTTTAGGTCTAATGGGCTACGAGCAGTACTTC
>16|TRBJ2-5|TRBV7-8|once|TRBD2
CASRPPPGLGQETQYF
TGTGCCAGCAGACCACCGCCGGGACTAGGGCAAGAGACCCAGTACTTC
>15|TRBJ2-5|TRBV5-4|NA|TRBD1
CASKRSGTGVETQYF
TGTGCCAGCAAGAGATCCGGGACAGGGGTGGAGACCCAGTACTTC
>15|TRBJ2-2|TRBV6-1|few|NA
CASSELVRDVGELFF
TGTGCCAGCAGTGAATTAGTCAGGGATGTCGGGGAGCTGTTTTTT
>12|TRBJ2-7|TRBV10-3|few|TRBD2
CATGLVRYEQYF
TGTGCCACCGGACTAGTGAGATACGAGCAGTACTTC
>14|TRBJ2-1|TRBV6-4|NA|NA
CASRRDFSYNEQFF
TGTGCCAGCAGACGGGACTTCTCCTACAATGAGCAGTTCTTC
>12|TRBJ1-4|TRBV28|NA|NA
CASEGANEKLFF
TGTGCCAGCGAAGGGGCTAATGAAAAACTGTTTTTT
>14|TRBJ1-1|TRBV7-4|NA|TRBD1
CASSFRGPGTEAFF
TGTGCCAGCAGCTTCAGGGGGCCGGGCACTGAAGCTTTCTTT
>16|TRBJ2-5|TRBV27|NA|NA
CASSSRGQGYQETQYF
TGTGCCAGCAGTTCCCGGGGGCAGGGGTACCAAGAGACCCAGTACTTC
>13|TRBJ1-2|TRBV5-3|few|TRBD1
CASSLGQQYGYTF
TGTGCCAGCAGCTTGGGACAGCAGTATGGCTACACCTTC
>15|TRBJ1-5|TRBV6-1|NA|NA
CASSGSQGGGRSQHF
TGTGCCAGCAGTGGGAGCCAGGGTGGGGGAAGGAGCCAGCATTTT
>15|TRBJ2-2|TRBV5-4|NA|TRBD2
CASSSRLAGTGELFF
TGTGCCAGCAGCTCGAGACTAGCAGGCACCGGGGAGCTGTTTTTT
>13|TRBJ1-2|TRBV5-5|NA|TRBD1
CASSPTGGWGYTF
TGTGCCAGCAGCCCCACAGGGGGCTGGGGCTACACCTTC
>16|TRBJ2-1|TRBV4-2|NA|TRBD1
CASSQATGGIYNEQFF
TGTGCCAGCAGCCAAGCCACAGGGGGGATCTACAATGAGCAGTTCTTC
>13|TRBJ1-1|TRBV6-5|NA|NA
CASSYIGRAEAFF
TGTGCCAGCAGTTACATAGGCCGGGCTGAAGCTTTCTTT
>14|TRBJ1-5|TRBV6-6|NA|TRBD1
CASSYATGSTPQHF
TGTGCCAGCAGTTACGCGACAGGGAGTACGCCCCAGCATTTT
>14|TRBJ2-1|TRBV25-1|NA|TRBD1
CASSPADRANEQFF
TGTGCCAGCAGTCCAGCCGACAGGGCCAATGAGCAGTTCTTC
>12|TRBJ2-7|TRBV10-2|NA|NA
CASRGTSYEQYF
TGCGCCAGCAGAGGGACTTCCTACGAGCAGTACTTC
>14|TRBJ1-2|TRBV4-3|once|NA
CASSPGAYNYGYTF
TGCGCCAGCAGCCCTGGCGCGTACAACTATGGCTACACCTTC
>15|TRBJ2-1|TRBV11-2|NA|TRBD2
CASSLAGGAYNEQFF
TGTGCCAGCAGCTTAGCGGGGGGGGCGTACAATGAGCAGTTCTTC
>18|TRBJ1-4|TRBV7-2|once|NA
CASSLISSDRNFNEKLFF
TGTGCCAGCAGCTTAATTTCCTCCGACAGGAACTTTAATGAAAAACTGTTTTTT
>15|TRBJ2-5|TRBV12-5|NA|TRBD2
CASGLFAGGEETQYF
TGTGCTAGTGGTTTGTTTGCGGGGGGAGAAGAGACCCAGTACTTC
>20|TRBJ2-7|TRBV4-1|once|NA
CASSQSPLKTRGKFPYEQYF
TGCGCCAGCAGCCAGTCCCCGCTAAAAACGCGTGGGAAGTTTCCCTACGAGCAGTACTTC
>14|TRBJ2-1|TRBV7-9|NA|NA
CASSLYELKNEQFF
TGTGCCAGCAGCCTTTACGAGCTGAAAAATGAGCAGTTCTTC
>15|TRBJ2-1|TRBV6-4|NA|TRBD2
CASSEGTSGSNEQFF
TGTGCCAGCAGTGAGGGGACTAGCGGGAGCAATGAGCAGTTCTTC
>16|TRBJ2-7|TRBV11-2|NA|NA
CATAKGKQGRGYEQYF
TGTGCCACCGCAAAAGGGAAACAGGGTAGAGGCTACGAGCAGTACTTC
>14|TRBJ2-7|TRBV4-1|few|TRBD1
CASSHDRGTYEQYF
TGCGCCAGCAGCCATGACAGGGGAACCTACGAGCAGTACTTC
>15|TRBJ1-4|TRBV6-5|NA|NA
CASSVFTGGSEKLFF
TGTGCCAGCAGTGTGTTCACGGGGGGGAGTGAAAAACTGTTTTTT